This paragraph reports one T cell receptor (beta chain). Its specificity is unknown. The PCR employed 60 Vbeta primers together with 13 Jbeta primers. This table comes from immunoSEQ multiplex PCR, and its TCRdb copy is limited to in-frame clones, with some not included. The sample records more than 90,000 clones, around 85% being singletons. The data belong to a study of cytomegalovirus exposure and HLA in healthy donors. Study-wide background: When roughly 420 donors were genotyped, 81% of them were found to fall in the Caucasian-associated ancestry cluster.

The length of the CDR3 is 12 residues. Germline CDR1 and CDR2: MDHEN and SYDVKM. The V gene lost 2 bases and the J gene lost 8 bases, with 10 bases spanning the gap. The study's findings and limits: Productive rates of about 87% or about 30% were seen for most TCR beta V segments in an earlier analysis. While the bulk of TCR sequences proved rare, some public TCRs turned up in many donors. CMV antigen specificity was confirmed in vitro for a few CMV-associated chains.

Material for sequencing was PBMCs. This TCR was sampled from a man in his thirties or forties in good health and CMV-seronegative. This rearrangement joins TRBV28 to TRBJ2-7; no clear D. The CDR3 DNA sequence: TGTGCCAGCAGTTTAACAGACCTAAAGCAGTACTTC. Residues: CASSLTDLKQYF.